This TCR beta chain stems from a study of shared clonotypes between healthy human individuals (dated by TCRdb to about 2020). Context from the whole study: A couple of women and a few men aged 18 to 49 years were included in the cohort. Per donor, three plates each were used for CD4 naive and CD4 memory, two for CD8 naive, and one for CD8 memory. To estimate repertoire size and how much clonotype sharing occurs between individuals, the study deeply sequenced the blood TCR repertoires of roughly 5 healthy adults. To increase sequencing depth and limit assay-specific biases, different laboratories used diverse techniques to prepare libraries and sequence TCR repertoires. Between about 0.8 and 9 billion PBMCs per donor were obtained by leukapheresis. General findings and caveats noted by the study authors: About 5% of naive CD4, 3.5% of naive CD8, about 2.1% of memory CD4, and 0.35% to 0.5% of memory CD8 clonotypes were shared across several donors. The genetic and exposure-history diversity represented was limited by the small number of donors. Pairwise subsampling led to the expectation that sequencing depth would affect the degree of clonotype sharing among donors. Even with the large sequencing depth, rarefaction of the sorted-subset datasets indicated that sequencing was incomplete. Clonotypes shared by all four sorted-subset donors showed higher generation probabilities than non-shared clonotypes. Sampling was limited to blood, and TCR repertoires in tissue likely differ from TCR repertoires in blood. Estimated clonotype richness was generally larger for naive than for memory subsets.

Using the deep immunoSEQ assay, multiplex PCR amplified TCR CDR3 regions from genomic DNA. Extracted genomic DNA from each cell subset was spread evenly across all wells of several immunoSEQ 96-well plates, with each plate serving as a replicate. For sorted subsets, roughly 0.2 ug genomic DNA, equal to tens of thousands of T cell genomes, was loaded into each replicate PCR. Purified libraries were quantified with a Qubit 3.0 fluorometer, sized on a Bioanalyzer 2100, and re-quantified with the KAPA Library Quantification kit. Each immunoSEQ 96-well plate was sequenced on its own single-read 150-cycle Illumina NextSeq 550 flow cell. For the original study's pipeline: Because only junctional sequences without quality scores were contained in the immunoSEQ output, filtering matching that applied to full-length reads could not be performed. Sequences were annotated with PyIR, a Python wrapper for IgBLAST v1.9, and V/J genes and CDR3 were assigned using IMGT germline references. Reads with weak V/J assignments (E-value above 1e-6), missing CDR3, stop codons, out-of-frame junctions, or ambiguous translated residues were removed. V3J clonotypes were defined as sequences sharing an identical inferred V gene, J gene, and CDR3 amino acid sequence. The percentage overlap between two repertoires was calculated by dividing the number of shared unique clonotypes by the size of the smaller repertoire. Richness of each repertoire was evaluated using RTK rarefaction, the Chao1 estimator, and Recon v2.1 estimates of unobserved clonotypes. OLGA was used to compute generation probabilities for all TCRbeta clonotypes that the gDNA method yielded from a few donors. This is the immuneACCESS table as TCRdb keeps it, with only in-frame sequences that have V and J called. A part of the clones is gone; compared with another copy, unresolved V genes explain less than half, and the rest is unexplained. The V and J calls and the clone size are those of that table, but D and trimming were determined from the DNA. Recorded for this sample are some 2,000,000 clones; roughly 95% of them occurred a single time. The ten biggest clones cover roughly 1.1% of the sample.

For the CD8 naive samples, CD45RO-negative cells were positively selected for CCR7, yielding a CD45RA+CCR7+ population from which TemRA cells were excluded. Donors were healthy HIV-negative adults with no recently reported acute infections or vaccinations. Every donor was a Caucasian adult living in Nashville, Tennessee, USA. Blood was obtained by leukapheresis, after which PBMCs were separated by Ficoll-Histopaque density gradient centrifugation and cryopreserved in liquid nitrogen vapor phase. Purity and quantity of every magnetically sorted T cell population were checked by analytical flow cytometry. Genomic DNA was isolated from each sorted fraction and quantified by UV absorbance on a Nanodrop 2000c. Note on this clone: Its antigen is still unknown. No much larger clonotype is one base removed from it; base qualities were not supplied.

From cysteine to phenylalanine, the CDR3 is 16 amino acids long. Here the CDR3 DNA is all that survives: 48 bases in frame from base 1. CDR1 SEHNR and CDR2 FQNEAQ are derived from the germline V gene (reference sequence). The junction carries 13 bases between V and J, which are trimmed by 1 base and 2 bases respectively. This TCR came from a man younger than 30 in good health. The specimen sequenced was naive CD8+ T cells sorted from blood. The cell subset or site label, read with the paper, signifies: CD45RA+CCR7+. The rearrangement combines TRBV7-9 with TRBJ2-3, with the D gene not clear enough to name. The DNA sequence is TGTGCCAGCAGCTTAGGGACGGCCGAAATCACAGATACGCAGTATTTT. The translation is CASSLGTAEITDTQYF.